The present TCR beta chain was sequenced within a study of blood T cells in healthy people across ages (dated by TCRdb to 2015 to 2017). About the investigation overall: In model experiments, template switching captured roughly one uniquely barcoded TCR beta cDNA molecule for every two T cells. To track age-related changes in TCR beta repertoire diversity, the study relied on deep sequencing normalized with unique cDNA molecular identifiers. Four age groups were formed from the donors: young (average approximately 16 years), middle-aged (approximately 40), aged (about 68) and long-lived (roughly 81). To avoid experimental bias, donors of different ages were spread randomly across the sequencing lanes. For two donors (one aged 18 to 30 and one aged 80 or older), the study analyzed two additional independent replicas of 1 million unique cDNA reads from the same blood draw. General findings and caveats noted by the study authors: Observed TCR beta diversity correlated strongly with the percentage of naive T cells measured by flow cytometry. Observed TCR beta diversity per million T cells fell roughly linearly with age, and a significant reduction was already apparent by age around 36. Total diversity estimates from one million sequenced T cells were considered lower bounds and underestimates. Compared with the aged group, the long-lived group had more naive CD4+ T cells, fewer expanded clones and increased TCR diversity, suggesting age selection. Because donor CMV infection status was unknown, age-related changes in expanded clonotypes were potentially confounded. Since profiling was done on bulk unsorted PBMCs, naive and antigen-experienced compartments could not be conclusively compared.

The CDR3, cysteine through phenylalanine, is 17 amino acids long. Solely the CDR3 DNA is kept, with 51 bases framed from the first base. After removal of 4 bases from V and 0 bases from J, the junction retains 8 bases not matched to a gene. Via the germline V gene, CDR1 is MGHRA and CDR2 YSYEKL. Donors were a few dozen systemically healthy Caucasian individuals from Russia aged roughly 6 to 100 years. Each donor gave 8 to 10 milliliters of peripheral blood, collected into EDTA-treated Vacutainer tubes. Ficoll-Paque density-gradient centrifugation was used to isolate PBMCs, with at least 6.5 million per sample. Total RNA was extracted from PBMCs with Trizol reagent, with at least 6 micrograms obtained per sample. For every donor, an aliquot of PBMCs went through flow cytometry to measure the percentages of naive CD45RAhigh/CD27high T cells. Receptor libraries were prepared by 5' RACE. Sequencer: Illumina HiSeq 2500. A second roughly 7 to 12 cycle PCR used a sample-barcoded 5' primer and a J-beta primer mix. Each TCR beta cDNA molecule received a unique molecular identifier from a template-switch 5' adaptor carrying 12 random nucleotides. Each sample yielded at least 2.5 million CDR3-containing paired-end reads. First-strand cDNA synthesis was performed from all RNA using the Mint cDNA synthesis kit, with priming by a TRBC-specific oligonucleotide. Following uracil-DNA glycosylase treatment, a first 18-cycle PCR with universal primers M1SS and BC2_uni_R was performed on all cDNA. On the study's bioinformatics: Each sample was normalized by randomly selecting 1 million high-quality reads, each carrying a distinct molecular identifier. Instead of being binned into consensus sequences, reads that shared molecular identifiers were thrown out. MiTCR, run with a Q25 quality threshold and the strictest error-elimination algorithm, handled CDR3 identification, clonotype clustering and error correction. A nonparametric unseen species model using Euler transformation provided a lower-bound estimate of total TCR beta diversity. TCRdb reanalyzed the raw reads on its own, using fastp at Q25 for trimming and MiXCR for clone calling, and kept in-frame beta chains. Rows with a matching CDR3 protein are joined into one entry that keeps the most common DNA and genes. These V and J calls derive from TCRdb rather than the authors' analysis. The sample table contains approximately 1.5 million distinct CDR3 sequences; only one count was recorded for 30% to 35% of them. The ten largest account for approximately 11% of the sample.

Worth noting for this clonotype: Its binding antigen is unknown. Within one base of it there is no much larger clone, and no base qualities were kept.

The chain was built from TRBV4-1 and TRBJ1-5; a stretch of 8 junction bases matches TRBD1. The TCR sequence derives from a woman in her thirties in good health. Sequenced input: blood. Here is the DNA: TGCGCCAGCAGCCCAGGACAGGGCCCTTATAGCAATCAGCCCCAGCATTTT. The resulting protein is CASSPGQGPYSNQPQHF.